The T cell receptor beta chain under discussion was sequenced for a study of cytomegalovirus exposure and HLA in healthy donors. Study-level points and caveats: Sequencing likely caused a cluster of highly shared sequence variants. By HLA locus, TCR association rates varied in a later analysis, with DRB1 showing the most and HLA-C the fewest.

Researchers ran the PCR with 60 Vbeta and 13 Jbeta primers. Profiled with immunoSEQ multiplex PCR; TCRdb holds only in-frame clones, not every one. The sample has approximately 160,000 clones; approximately 80% are singletons. Notes on this clone: Its target is unknown.

Each donor's status was that of a healthy bone marrow donor. The CDR3 runs 15 residues. Germline V gives CDR1 LNHNV, CDR2 YYDKDF (reference sequence). V shed 4 bases and J 5 bases; nucleotides not matched to a gene: 7. The chain carries TRBV15 and TRBJ2-4; TRBD1 matches 8 bases. This TCR came from a middle-aged woman in good health and CMV-seropositive. The sequenced material came from PBMCs. CDR3: CATSTARGLENIQYF. CDR3 in DNA: TGTGCCACCAGCACCGCCAGGGGGCTGGAAAACATTCAGTACTTC.